This T cell receptor (beta chain) was observed in a study of T cell repertoires in cytomegalovirus infection (dated by TCRdb to between 2018 and 2020). Regarding the study in general: Donor HLA type was relevant to the analysis, as public TCR beta signatures indicated carriage of CMV infection together with the matching HLA type. Summary of the overall study and its limitations: Cumulative frequency of public TCR beta family members discriminated carriers of CMV infection plus the relevant HLA type in this cohort and an independent roughly 330-donor cohort. The ex vivo response was dominated by HLA-C-restricted CMV-specific TCR beta clonotypes, and the single most frequent clonotype in two of eight donors was supplied by these HLA-C-restricted clonotypes.

V loses 6 bases of germline sequence and J loses 0 bases, and the interval between the two ends is 13 bases. The CDR3, cysteine through phenylalanine, is 15 amino acids long. Only the CDR3 region is kept as DNA, spanning 45 bases read in frame from base 1. The germline V gene specifies MNHNS as CDR1 and SASEGT as CDR2. This clonotype came up many times. This receptor's antigen is unknown. Base qualities are missing; no much larger clone stands one base away. The sequencer was an Illumina HiSeq 1500. TCRdb cleaned the public reads at Q25 with fastp, built clones with MiXCR and kept in-frame beta chains. Entries are consolidated by CDR3 protein sequence, retaining the most common genes and DNA. Recorded for this sample are fewer than 350,000 distinct CDR3 sequences; 17% of them occurred a single time. Together, the top ten hold approximately 12% of the sample.

Sequencing was done on a sample of PBMCs. This TCR derives from a human donor in good health (CMV status not recorded). Some clones in this sample may be carry-over from other donors' samples. The chain employs TRBV6-1 and TRBJ2-3; the D gene is perhaps TRBD1 or TRBD2, each of them matching over 6 bases. The DNA sequence follows: TGTGCCAGCAGGGATTCGGGGGCTAGCACAGATACGCAGTATTTT. Its translation is CASRDSGASTDTQYF.